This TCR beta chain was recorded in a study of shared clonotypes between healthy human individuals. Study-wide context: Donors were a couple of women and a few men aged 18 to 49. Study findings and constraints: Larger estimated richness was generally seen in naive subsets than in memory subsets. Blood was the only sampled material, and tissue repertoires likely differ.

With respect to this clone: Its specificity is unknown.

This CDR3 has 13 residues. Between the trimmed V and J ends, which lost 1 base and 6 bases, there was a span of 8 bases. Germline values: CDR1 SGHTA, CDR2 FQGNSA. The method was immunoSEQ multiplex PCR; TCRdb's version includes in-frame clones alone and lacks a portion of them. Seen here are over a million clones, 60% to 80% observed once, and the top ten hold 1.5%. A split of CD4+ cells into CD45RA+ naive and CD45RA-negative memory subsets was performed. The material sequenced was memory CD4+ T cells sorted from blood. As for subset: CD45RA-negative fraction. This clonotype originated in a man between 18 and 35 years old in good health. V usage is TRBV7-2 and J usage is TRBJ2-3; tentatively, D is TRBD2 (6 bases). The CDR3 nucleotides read TGTGCCAGCAGCTTAGGTCGGGGGGATACGCAGTATTTT. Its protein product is CASSLGRGDTQYF.